This T cell receptor (beta chain) was recorded in a study of shared clonotypes between healthy human individuals. Study in general: Each donor had three CD4 naive, three CD4 memory, two CD8 naive and one CD8 memory plate.

Study-level results: Sharing across four donors was seen in 4% to 5% of naive CD4 clonotypes.

Repertoires were generated with immunoSEQ multiplex PCR, while TCRdb's copy carries only in-frame clones and drops some. The sample contains about 2.4 million clones, about 92% of which appear only once. As concerns this clone: The target antigen is unknown.

This CDR3 is built from 13 residues. Per germline, CDR1 MNHNY and CDR2 SVGAGI (reference sequence). Trimming took 7 bases from V and 7 from J, leaving 14 bases between them. The chain has TRBV6-6 and TRBJ1-5, with D maybe TRBD1 (5 bases). The origin of this receptor is a man aged 18 to 30 in good health. Material: naive CD4+ T cells sorted from blood. This sample's subset: CD45RA+ positively selected. CDR3 sequence reads: CASTRGLGQPQHF. The DNA of the CDR3 is TGTGCCAGCACCCGGGGCCTTGGACAGCCCCAGCATTTT.